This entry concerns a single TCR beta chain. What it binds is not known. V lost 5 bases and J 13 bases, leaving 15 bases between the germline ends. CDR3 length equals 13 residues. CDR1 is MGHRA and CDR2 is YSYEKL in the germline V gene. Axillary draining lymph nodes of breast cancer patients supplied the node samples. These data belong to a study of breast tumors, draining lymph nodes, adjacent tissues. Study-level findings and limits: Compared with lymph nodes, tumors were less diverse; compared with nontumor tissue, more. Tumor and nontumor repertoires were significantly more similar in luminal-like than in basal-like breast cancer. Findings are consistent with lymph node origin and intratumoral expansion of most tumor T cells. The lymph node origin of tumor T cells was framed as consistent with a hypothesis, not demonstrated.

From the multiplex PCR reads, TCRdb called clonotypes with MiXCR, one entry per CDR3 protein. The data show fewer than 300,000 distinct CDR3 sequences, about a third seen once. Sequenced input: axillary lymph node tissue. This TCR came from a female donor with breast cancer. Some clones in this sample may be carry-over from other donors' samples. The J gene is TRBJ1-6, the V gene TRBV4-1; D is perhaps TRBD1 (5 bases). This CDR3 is CASSSMGTQPLHF. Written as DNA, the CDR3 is TGCGCCAGCAGCTCAATGGGGACTCAGCCCCTCCACTTT.